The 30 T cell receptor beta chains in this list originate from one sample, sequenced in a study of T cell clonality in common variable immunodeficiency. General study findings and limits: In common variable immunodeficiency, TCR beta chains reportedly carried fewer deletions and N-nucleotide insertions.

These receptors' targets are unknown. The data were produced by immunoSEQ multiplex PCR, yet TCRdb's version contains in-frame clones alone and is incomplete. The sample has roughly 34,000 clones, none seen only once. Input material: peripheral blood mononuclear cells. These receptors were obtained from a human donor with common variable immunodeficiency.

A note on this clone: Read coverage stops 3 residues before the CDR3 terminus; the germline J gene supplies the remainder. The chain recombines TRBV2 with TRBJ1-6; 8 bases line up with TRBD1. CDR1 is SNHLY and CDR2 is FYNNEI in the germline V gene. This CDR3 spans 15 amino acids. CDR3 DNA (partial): TGTGCCAGCAGTTTTGACAGGGGAGATAAGTCAACC. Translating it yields CASSFDRGDKST. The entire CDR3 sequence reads CASSFDRGDKSTLHF.

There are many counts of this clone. CDR3 sequence: CSVEERTSSNEQFF. The part of the CDR3 DNA that was read is TGCAGCGTTGAGGAGAGAACTAGCAGCAATGAG. This sequence joins TRBV29-1 and TRBJ2-1, with D perhaps TRBD2 (6 bases). The sequenced fragment ends 3 residues before the CDR3 boundary, so the rest is inferred from the germline J gene. The CDR3 has 14 amino acids. The ends were cut back, 3 bases at V and 6 bases at J, with 15 bases in the middle. The germline CDR1 and CDR2 sequences are SQVTM and ANQGSEA.

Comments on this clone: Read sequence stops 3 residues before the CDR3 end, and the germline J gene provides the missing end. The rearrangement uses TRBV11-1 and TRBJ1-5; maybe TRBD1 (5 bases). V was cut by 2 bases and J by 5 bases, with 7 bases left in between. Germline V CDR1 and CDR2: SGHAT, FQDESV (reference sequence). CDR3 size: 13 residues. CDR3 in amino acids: CASSLMTDQPQHF. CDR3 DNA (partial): TGTGCCAGCAGCTTAATGACAGATCAGCCC.

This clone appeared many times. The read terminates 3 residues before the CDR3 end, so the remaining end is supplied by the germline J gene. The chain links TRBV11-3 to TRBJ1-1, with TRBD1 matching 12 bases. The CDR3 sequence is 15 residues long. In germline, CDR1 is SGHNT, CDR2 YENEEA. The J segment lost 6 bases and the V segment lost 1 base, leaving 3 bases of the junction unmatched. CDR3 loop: CASSLAGQGASEAFF. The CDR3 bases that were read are TGTGCCAGCAGCTTAGCGGGACAGGGGGCCTCTGAA. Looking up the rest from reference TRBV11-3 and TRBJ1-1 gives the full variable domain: EAGVVQSPRYKIIEKKQPVAFWCNPISGHNTLYWYLQNLGQGPELLIRYENEEAVDDSQLPKDRFSAERLKGVDSTLKIQPAELGDSAVYLCASSLAGQGASEAFFGQGTRLTVV.

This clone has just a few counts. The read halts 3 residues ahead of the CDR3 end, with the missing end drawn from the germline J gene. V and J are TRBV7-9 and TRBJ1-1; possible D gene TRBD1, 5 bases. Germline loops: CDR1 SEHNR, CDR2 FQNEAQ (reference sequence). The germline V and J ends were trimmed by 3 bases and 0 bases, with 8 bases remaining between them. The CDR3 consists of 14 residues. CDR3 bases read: TGTGCCAGCAGCTTCGGGGGGGTGAACACTGAA. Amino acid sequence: CASSFGGVNTE. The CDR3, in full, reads CASSFGGVNTEAFF.

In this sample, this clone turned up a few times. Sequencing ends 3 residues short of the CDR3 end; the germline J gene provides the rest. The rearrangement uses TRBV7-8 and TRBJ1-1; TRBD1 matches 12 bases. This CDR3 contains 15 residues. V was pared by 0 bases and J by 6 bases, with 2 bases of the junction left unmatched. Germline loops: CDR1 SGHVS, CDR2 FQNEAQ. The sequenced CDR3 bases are TGTGCCAGCAGCTTAGCGGGACAGGGGGCCTCTGAA. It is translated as CASSLAGQGASE. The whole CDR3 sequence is CASSLAGQGASEAFF.

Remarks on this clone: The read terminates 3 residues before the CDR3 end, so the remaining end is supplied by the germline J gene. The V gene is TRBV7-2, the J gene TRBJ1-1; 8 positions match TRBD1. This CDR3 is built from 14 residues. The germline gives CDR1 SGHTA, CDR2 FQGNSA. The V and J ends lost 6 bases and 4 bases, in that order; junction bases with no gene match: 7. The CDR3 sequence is CASSKLTGGTEAFF. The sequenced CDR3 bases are TGTGCCAGCAGTAAACTTACAGGGGGCACTGAA.

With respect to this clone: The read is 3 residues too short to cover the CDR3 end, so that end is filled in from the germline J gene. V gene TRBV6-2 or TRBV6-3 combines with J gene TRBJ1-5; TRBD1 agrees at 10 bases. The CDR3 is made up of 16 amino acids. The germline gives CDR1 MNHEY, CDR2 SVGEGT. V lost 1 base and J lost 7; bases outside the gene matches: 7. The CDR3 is CASSYFATGGRQPQHF. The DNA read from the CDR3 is TGTGCCAGCAGTTACTTTGCGACAGGGGGCCGGCAGCCC.

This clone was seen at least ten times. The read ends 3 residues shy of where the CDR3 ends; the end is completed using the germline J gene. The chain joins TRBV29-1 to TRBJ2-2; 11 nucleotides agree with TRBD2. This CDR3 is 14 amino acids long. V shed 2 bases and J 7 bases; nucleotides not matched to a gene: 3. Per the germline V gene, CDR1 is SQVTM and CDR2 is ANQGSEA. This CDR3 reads CSVETGTSGGELFF. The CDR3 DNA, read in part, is TGCAGCGTTGAAACCGGGACTAGCGGCGGGGAG.

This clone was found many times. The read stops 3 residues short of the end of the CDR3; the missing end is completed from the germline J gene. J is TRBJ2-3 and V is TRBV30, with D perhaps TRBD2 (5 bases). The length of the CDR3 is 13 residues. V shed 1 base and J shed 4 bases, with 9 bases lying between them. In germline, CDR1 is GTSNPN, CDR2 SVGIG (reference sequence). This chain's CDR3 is CAWSGGLADTQYF. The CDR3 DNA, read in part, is TGTGCCTGGAGTGGAGGGCTTGCAGATACG.

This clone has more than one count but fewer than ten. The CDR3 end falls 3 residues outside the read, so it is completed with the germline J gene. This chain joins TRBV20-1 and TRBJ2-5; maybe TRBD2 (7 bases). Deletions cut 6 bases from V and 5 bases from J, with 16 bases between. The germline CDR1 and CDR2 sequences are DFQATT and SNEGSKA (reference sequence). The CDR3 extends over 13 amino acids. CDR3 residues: CSAKTGGSETQYF. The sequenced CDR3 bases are TGCAGTGCAAAGACGGGGGGCAGCGAGACC.

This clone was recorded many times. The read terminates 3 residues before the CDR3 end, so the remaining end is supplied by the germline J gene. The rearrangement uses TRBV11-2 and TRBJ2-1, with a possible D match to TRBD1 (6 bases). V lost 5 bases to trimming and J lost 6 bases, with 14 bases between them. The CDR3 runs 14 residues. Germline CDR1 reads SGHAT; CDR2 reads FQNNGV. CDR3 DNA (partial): TGTGCCAGCAGCGCTAAAATGGGGGCCAATGAG. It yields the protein CASSAKMGANE. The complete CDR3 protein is CASSAKMGANEQFF.

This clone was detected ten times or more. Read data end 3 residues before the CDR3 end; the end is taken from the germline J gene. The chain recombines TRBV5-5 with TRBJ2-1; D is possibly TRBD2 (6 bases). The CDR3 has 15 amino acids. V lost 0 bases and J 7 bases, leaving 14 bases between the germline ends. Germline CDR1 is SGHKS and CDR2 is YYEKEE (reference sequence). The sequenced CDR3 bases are TGTGCCAGCAGCTTGGGGGCCAGCGGAGGGAATGAG. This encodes CASSLGASGGNE. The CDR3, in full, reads CASSLGASGGNEQFF.

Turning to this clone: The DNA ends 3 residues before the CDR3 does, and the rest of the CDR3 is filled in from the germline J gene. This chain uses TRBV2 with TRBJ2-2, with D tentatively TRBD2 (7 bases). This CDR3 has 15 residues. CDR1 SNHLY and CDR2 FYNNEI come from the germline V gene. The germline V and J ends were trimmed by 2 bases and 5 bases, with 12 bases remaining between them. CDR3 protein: CASSEFGGRTGELFF. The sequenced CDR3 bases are TGTGCCAGCAGTGAATTCGGGGGGCGGACCGGGGAG.

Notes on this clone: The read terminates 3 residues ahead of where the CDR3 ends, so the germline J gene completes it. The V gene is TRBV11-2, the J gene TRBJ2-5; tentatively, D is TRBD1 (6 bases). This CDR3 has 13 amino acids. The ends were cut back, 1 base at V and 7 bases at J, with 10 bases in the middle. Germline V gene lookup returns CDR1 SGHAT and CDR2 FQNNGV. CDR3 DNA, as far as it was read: TGTGCCAGCAGCTTAGTACAGGGTGGGACC. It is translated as CASSLVQGGT. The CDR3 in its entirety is CASSLVQGGTQYF.

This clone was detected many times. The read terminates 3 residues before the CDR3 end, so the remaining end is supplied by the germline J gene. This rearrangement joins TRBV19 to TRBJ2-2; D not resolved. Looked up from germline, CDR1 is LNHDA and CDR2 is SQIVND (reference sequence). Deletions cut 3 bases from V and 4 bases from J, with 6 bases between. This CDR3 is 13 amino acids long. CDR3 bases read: TGTGCCAGTAGTATCCAATTCACCGGGGAG. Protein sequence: CASSIQFTGE. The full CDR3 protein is CASSIQFTGELFF.

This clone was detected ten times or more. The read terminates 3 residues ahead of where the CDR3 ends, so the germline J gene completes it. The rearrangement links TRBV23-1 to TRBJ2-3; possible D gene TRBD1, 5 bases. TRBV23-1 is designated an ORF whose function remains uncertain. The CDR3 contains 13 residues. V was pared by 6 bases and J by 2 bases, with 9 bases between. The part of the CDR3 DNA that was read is TGCGCCAGCAGGGGCAGGGTCACAGATACG. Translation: CASRGRVTDT. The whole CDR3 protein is CASRGRVTDTQYF.

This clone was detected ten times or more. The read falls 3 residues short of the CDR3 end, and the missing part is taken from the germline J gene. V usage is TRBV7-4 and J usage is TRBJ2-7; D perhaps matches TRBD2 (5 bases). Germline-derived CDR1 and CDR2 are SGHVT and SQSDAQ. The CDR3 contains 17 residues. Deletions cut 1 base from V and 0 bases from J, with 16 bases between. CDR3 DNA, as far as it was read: TGTGCCAGCAGCTTAGTCCCCATAGCGCTTAGCTCCTACGAG. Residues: CASSLVPIALSSYE. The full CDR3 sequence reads CASSLVPIALSSYEQYF.

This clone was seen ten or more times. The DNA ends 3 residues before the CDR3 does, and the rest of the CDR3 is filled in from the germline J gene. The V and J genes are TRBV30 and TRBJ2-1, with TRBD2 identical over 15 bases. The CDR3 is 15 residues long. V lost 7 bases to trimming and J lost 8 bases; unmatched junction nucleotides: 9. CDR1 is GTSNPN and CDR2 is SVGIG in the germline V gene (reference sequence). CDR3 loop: CAYRRTSGRADEQFF. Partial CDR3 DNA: TGTGCCTACCGTCGGACTAGCGGGAGGGCCGATGAG.

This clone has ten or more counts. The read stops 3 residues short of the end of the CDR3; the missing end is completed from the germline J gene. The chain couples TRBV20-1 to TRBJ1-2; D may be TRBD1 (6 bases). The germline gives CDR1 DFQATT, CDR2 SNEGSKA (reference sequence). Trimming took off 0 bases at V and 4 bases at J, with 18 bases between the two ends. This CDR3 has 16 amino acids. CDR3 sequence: CSARDGQGSLIYGYTF. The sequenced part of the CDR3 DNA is TGCAGTGCTAGAGATGGGCAGGGGAGCCTAATCTATGGC.

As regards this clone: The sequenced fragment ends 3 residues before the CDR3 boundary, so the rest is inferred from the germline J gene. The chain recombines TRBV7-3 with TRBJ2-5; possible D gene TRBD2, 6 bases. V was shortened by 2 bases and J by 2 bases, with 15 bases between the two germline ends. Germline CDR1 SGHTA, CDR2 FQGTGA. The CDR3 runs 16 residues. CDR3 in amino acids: CASSLGAGSGQETQYF. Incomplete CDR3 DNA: TGTGCCAGCAGCTTAGGGGCCGGGAGTGGTCAAGAGACC.

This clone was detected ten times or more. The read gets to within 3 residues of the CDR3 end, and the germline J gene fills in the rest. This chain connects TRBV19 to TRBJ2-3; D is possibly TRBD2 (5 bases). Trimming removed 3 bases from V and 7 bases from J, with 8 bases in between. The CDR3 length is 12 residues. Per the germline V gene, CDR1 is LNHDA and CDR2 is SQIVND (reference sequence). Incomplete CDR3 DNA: TGTGCCAGTAGTATTGAGGGCAATACG. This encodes CASSIEGNT. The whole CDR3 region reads CASSIEGNTQYF.

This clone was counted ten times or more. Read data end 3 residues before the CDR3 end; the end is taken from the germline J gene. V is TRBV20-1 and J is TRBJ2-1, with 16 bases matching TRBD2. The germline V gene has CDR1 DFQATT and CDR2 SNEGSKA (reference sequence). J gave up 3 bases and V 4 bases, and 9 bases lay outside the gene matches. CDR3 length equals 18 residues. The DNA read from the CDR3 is TGCAGTGCTACATCCGGGACTAGCGGGAGGGCCTACTACAATGAG. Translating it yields CSATSGTSGRAYYNE. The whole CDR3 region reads CSATSGTSGRAYYNEQFF.

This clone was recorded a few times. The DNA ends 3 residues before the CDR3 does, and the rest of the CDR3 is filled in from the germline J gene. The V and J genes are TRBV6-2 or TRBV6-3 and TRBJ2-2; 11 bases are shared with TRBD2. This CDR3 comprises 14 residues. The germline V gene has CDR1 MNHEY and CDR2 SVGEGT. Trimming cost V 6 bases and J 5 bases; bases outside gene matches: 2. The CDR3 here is CASRGLAVTGELFF. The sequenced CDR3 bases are TGTGCCAGCAGGGGACTAGCGGTAACCGGGGAG.

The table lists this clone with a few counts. The CDR3 DNA, read in part, is TGCGCCAGCAGCGAGGGGACTGTCTCCCAAGAGACC. Translated, it gives CASSEGTVSQET. The complete CDR3 protein is CASSEGTVSQETQYF. The V and J genes are TRBV5-1 and TRBJ2-5; a possible D gene is TRBD2 (6 bases). The CDR3 end falls 3 residues outside the read, so it is completed with the germline J gene. Trimming removed 4 bases at V and 1 base at J, with 14 bases between. In germline, CDR1 is SGHRS, CDR2 YFSETQ. The CDR3 is made up of 15 amino acids.

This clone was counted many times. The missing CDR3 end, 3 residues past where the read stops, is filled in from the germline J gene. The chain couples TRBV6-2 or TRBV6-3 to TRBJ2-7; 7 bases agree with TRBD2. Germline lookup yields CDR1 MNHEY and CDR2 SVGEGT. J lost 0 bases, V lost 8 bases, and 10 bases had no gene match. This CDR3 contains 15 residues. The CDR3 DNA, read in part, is TGTGCCAGCGGAAACTTCGGGGACTACTCCTACGAG. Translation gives CASGNFGDYSYE. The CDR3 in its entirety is CASGNFGDYSYEQYF.

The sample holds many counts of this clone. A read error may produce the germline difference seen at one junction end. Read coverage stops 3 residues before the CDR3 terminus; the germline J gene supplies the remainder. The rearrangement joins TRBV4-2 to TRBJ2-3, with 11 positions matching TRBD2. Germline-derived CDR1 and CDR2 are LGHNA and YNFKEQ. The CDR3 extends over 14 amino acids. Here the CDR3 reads CASSPSGRTDTQYF. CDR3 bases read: TGCGCCAGCAGCCCTAGCGGGAGGACAGATACG.

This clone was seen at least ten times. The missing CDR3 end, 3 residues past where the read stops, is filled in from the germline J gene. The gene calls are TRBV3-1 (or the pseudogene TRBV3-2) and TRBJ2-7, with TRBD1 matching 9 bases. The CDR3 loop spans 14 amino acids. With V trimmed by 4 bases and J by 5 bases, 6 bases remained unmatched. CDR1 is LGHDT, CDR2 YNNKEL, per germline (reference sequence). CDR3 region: CASSRRTGVDEQYF. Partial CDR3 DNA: TGTGCCAGCAGCCGGCGGACAGGGGTGGACGAG.

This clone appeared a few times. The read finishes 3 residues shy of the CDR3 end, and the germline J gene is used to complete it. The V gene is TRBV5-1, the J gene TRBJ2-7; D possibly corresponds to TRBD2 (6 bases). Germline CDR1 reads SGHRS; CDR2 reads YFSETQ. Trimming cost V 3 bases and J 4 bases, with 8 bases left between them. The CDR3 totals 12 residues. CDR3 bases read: TGCGCCAGCAGCTGGGGGGATTACGAG. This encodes CASSWGDYE. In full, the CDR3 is CASSWGDYEQYF. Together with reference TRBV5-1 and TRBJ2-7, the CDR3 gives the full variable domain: KAGVTQTPRYLIKTRGQQVTLSCSPISGHRSVSWYQQTPGQGLQFLFEYFSETQRNKGNFPGRFSGRQFSNSRSEMNVSTLELGDSALYLCASSWGDYEQYFGPGTRLTVT.

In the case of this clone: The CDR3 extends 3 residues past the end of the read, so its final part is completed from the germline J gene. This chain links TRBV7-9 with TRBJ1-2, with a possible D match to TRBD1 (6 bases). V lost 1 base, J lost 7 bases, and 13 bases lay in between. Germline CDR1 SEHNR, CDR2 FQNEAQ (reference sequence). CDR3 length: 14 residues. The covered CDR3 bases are TGTGCCAGCAGCTTAGAGACGGCAGGGGTTGGC. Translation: CASSLETAGVG. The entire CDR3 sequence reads CASSLETAGVGYTF.